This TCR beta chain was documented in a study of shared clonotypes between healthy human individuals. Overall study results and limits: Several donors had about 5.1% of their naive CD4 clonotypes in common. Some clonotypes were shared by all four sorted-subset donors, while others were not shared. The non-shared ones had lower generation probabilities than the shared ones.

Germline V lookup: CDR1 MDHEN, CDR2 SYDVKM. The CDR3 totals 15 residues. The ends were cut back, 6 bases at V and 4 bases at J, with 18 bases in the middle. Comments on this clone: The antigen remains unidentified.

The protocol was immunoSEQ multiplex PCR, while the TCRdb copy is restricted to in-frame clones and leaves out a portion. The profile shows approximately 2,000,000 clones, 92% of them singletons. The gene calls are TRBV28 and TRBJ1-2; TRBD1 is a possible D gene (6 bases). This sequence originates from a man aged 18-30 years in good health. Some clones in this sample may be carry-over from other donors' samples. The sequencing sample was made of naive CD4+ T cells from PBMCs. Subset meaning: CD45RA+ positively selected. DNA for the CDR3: TGTGCCAGCAGACCAGAAGGGGGGGCGCGCTATGGCTACACCTTC. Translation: CASRPEGGARYGYTF.